These T cell receptor beta chains were read from a single sample in a study of blood T cell repertoires in COVID-19. The assay was immunoSEQ multiplex PCR, and TCRdb's table has in-frame clones only and misses some. The sample has hundreds of thousands of clones, about four fifths seen once. Sequencing was performed on PBMCs or T cells enriched from blood (not recorded which). These receptors were obtained from a man aged 40-50 years who had been exposed to COVID-19. CDR3s include the opening cysteine and the closing phenylalanine or tryptophan. A D gene is named only where the DNA matches it firmly. Expanded clones are given a class, and other clones once, few, many or no size at all.

.	TRBV7-2	TRBJ1-6	14	few	TGTGCCAGCAGCGCTTCCGGGATAGGGCTTACCCTCCACTTT	CASSASGIGLTLHF
.	TRBV7-3	TRBJ2-7	15	.	TGTGCCAGCAGCCTAAGTAGCGAAAACAGCTACGAGCAGTACTTC	CASSLSSENSYEQYF
TRBD1	TRBV29-1	TRBJ1-1	12	.	TGCAGCGCGGGACAGGGGTTGAGTGAAGCTTTCTTT	CSAGQGLSEAFF
.	TRBV9	TRBJ2-7	11	once	TGTGCCAGCCCCCGTCCCTACGAGCAGTACTTC	CASPRPYEQYF
TRBD2	TRBV29-1	TRBJ2-7	15	.	TGCAGCGTTGTGGGACTAGCGGGAGAGTCCTACGAGCAGTACTTC	CSVVGLAGESYEQYF
.	TRBV6-5	TRBJ1-6	15	few	TGTGCCAGCGAGGATACCAGCTCCTATAATTCACCCCTCCACTTT	CASEDTSSYNSPLHF
TRBD2	TRBV30	TRBJ2-1	13	once	TGTGCCTGGAGAAAGACTAGCTTCGATGAGCAGTTCTTC	CAWRKTSFDEQFF
.	TRBV12-5	TRBJ1-2	13	.	TGTGCTAGTGGTTTTATGGGGCTGGGAGGCTACACCTTC	CASGFMGLGGYTF
.	TRBV28	TRBJ1-1	12	.	TGTGCCAGCAGCTCCCAGGGAACTGAAGCTTTCTTT	CASSSQGTEAFF
.	TRBV11-2	TRBJ1-2	12	.	TGTGCCAGCAGCTTGGGGGCCTATGGCTACACCTTC	CASSLGAYGYTF
.	TRBV27	TRBJ1-1	14	.	TGTGCCAGCAGTTTTTTAGAGGCAAGTGCTGAAGCTTTCTTT	CASSFLEASAEAFF
TRBD1	TRBV9	TRBJ2-3	15	.	TGTGCCAGCAGGGTTGGGACAGGGCATCCAGATACGCAGTATTTT	CASRVGTGHPDTQYF
.	TRBV10-3	TRBJ2-5	17	.	TGTGCCATCAGGCCGTCCGGTGGGGGAGGAAGCCAAGAGACCCAGTACTTC	CAIRPSGGGGSQETQYF
TRBD2	TRBV19	TRBJ2-5	14	.	TGTGCCAGTAGTGCTGTAGCGGGAGGGGAGACCCAGTACTTC	CASSAVAGGETQYF
.	TRBV18	TRBJ2-5	13	.	TGTGCCAGCTCACCAGGGCTACAAGAGACCCAGTACTTC	CASSPGLQETQYF
.	TRBV12-3/TRBV12-4	TRBJ2-2	13	.	TGTGCCAGCAGTGACTCCTACACCGGGGAGCTGTTTTTT	CASSDSYTGELFF
.	TRBV7-6	TRBJ2-7	14	.	TGTGCCAGCAGCTTGTATAGCGACTCCTACGAGCAGTACTTC	CASSLYSDSYEQYF
TRBD1	TRBV6-5	TRBJ2-5	11	once	TGTGCCGCTGGGAACCGGGACAGGGGTGACTTC	CAAGNRDRGDF
TRBD2	TRBV3-1/TRBV3-2	TRBJ2-5	14	.	TGTGCCAGCAGCCAAGGCGCGGGAGCAGAGACCCAGTACTTC	CASSQGAGAETQYF
.	TRBV4-1	TRBJ1-1	13	.	TGCGCCAGCGGGAGCCTCCTCGGGAGGGGAGCTTTCTTT	CASGSLLGRGAFF
.	TRBV5-1	TRBJ1-2	13	.	TGCGCCAGCAGCTTCACAGAAAAATATGGCTACACCTTC	CASSFTEKYGYTF
.	TRBV4-1	TRBJ2-7	13	.	TGCGCCAGCGGAGGTGGCCTCTCCTACGAGCAGTACTTC	CASGGGLSYEQYF
TRBD2	TRBV10-3	TRBJ2-5	14	few	TGTGCCATCAGTGAGTCTCCTAGCGGAGAGACCCAGTACTTC	CAISESPSGETQYF
TRBD2	TRBV5-1	TRBJ2-1	15	.	TGCGCCAGCAGCTTGATAGCGGGACCCTACAATGAGCAGTTCTTC	CASSLIAGPYNEQFF
.	TRBV3-1/TRBV3-2	TRBJ2-3	16	.	TGTGCCAGCAGCCGCCTGGCGGGGCAGGTCACAGATACGCAGTATTTT	CASSRLAGQVTDTQYF
.	TRBV6-2/TRBV6-3	TRBJ1-4	15	.	TGTGCCAGCAGCACCAGGGCCTCAACTAATGAAAAACTGTTTTTT	CASSTRASTNEKLFF
.	TRBV7-9	TRBJ2-3	15	.	TGTGCCAGCAGCTTAGGGGTCGGACTCACAGATACGCAGTATTTT	CASSLGVGLTDTQYF
.	TRBV4-1	TRBJ2-2	14	.	TGCGCCAGCAGCCAAGACAGAAGCACCGGGGAGCTGTTTTTT	CASSQDRSTGELFF
.	TRBV12-3/TRBV12-4	TRBJ1-2	13	.	TGTGCCAGCAGCCCCGGACAGAGGCTTGGCTACACCTTC	CASSPGQRLGYTF
TRBD2	TRBV7-3	TRBJ2-1	18	.	TGTGCCAGCAGCTTAAAGGGGCCAGCGGGAGCCACCTACAATGAGCAGTTCTTC	CASSLKGPAGATYNEQFF
.	TRBV2	TRBJ1-1	14	.	TGTGCCAGTAGATCCTCCAGGACTGGAACTGAAGCTTTCTTT	CASRSSRTGTEAFF
.	TRBV4-1	TRBJ2-1	16	.	TGCGCCAGCAGCCAGTTCGGCGGGGATACCTACAATGAGCAGTTCTTC	CASSQFGGDTYNEQFF
.	TRBV7-8	TRBJ1-5	17	few	TGTGCCAGCAGCCGCACTACAGGGACCTATAGCAATCAGCCCCAGCATTTT	CASSRTTGTYSNQPQHF
TRBD1	TRBV28	TRBJ2-1	16	.	TGTGCCAGCAATGGTCATACAGGGGGTTCGAGAAATGAGCAGTTCTTC	CASNGHTGGSRNEQFF
TRBD1	TRBV18	TRBJ1-5	14	.	TGTGCCAGCTCCTGGACAGGGCTAGGTCAGCCCCAGCATTTT	CASSWTGLGQPQHF
.	TRBV4-2	TRBJ1-5	13	.	TGTGCCAGCAGCCAAGAAGCGGAGCAGCCCCAGCATTTT	CASSQEAEQPQHF
.	TRBV9	TRBJ2-5	14	.	TGTGCCAGCAGCGTAGGAATAATTAGAGAGACCCAGTACTTC	CASSVGIIRETQYF
.	TRBV21-1	TRBJ2-1	17	.	TGTGCCAGCAGCAAAGGAGGGGACCGGTTAGGGGGCAATGAGCAGTTCTTC	CASSKGGDRLGGNEQFF
TRBD1	TRBV24-1	TRBJ2-7	12	.	TGTGCCACCCAAGACAGGGGCTACGAGCAGTACTTC	CATQDRGYEQYF
.	TRBV5-6	TRBJ2-3	13	.	TGTGCCAGCAGCTTGCCCCGACAATTTGCGCAGTATTTT	CASSLPRQFAQYF
TRBD1	TRBV15	TRBJ1-5	15	.	TGTGCCACCAGGAGCTGGACAGGGGATGATCAGCCCCAGCATTTT	CATRSWTGDDQPQHF
.	TRBV9	TRBJ2-1	11	few	TGTGCCAGCAGCGTGGGGGCGGAGCAGTTCTTC	CASSVGAEQFF
TRBD1	TRBV2	TRBJ1-1	13	once	TGTGCCAGCAGCTATACAGGGGTAGGTGAAGCTTTCTTT	CASSYTGVGEAFF
.	TRBV9	TRBJ1-3	14	.	TGTGCCAGCAGCGTAGGACATTCTGGAAACACCATATATTTT	CASSVGHSGNTIYF
.	TRBV11-2	TRBJ1-1	13	.	TGTGCCAGCAGCTTAGGCGGACAAGCGGAAGCTTTCTTT	CASSLGGQAEAFF